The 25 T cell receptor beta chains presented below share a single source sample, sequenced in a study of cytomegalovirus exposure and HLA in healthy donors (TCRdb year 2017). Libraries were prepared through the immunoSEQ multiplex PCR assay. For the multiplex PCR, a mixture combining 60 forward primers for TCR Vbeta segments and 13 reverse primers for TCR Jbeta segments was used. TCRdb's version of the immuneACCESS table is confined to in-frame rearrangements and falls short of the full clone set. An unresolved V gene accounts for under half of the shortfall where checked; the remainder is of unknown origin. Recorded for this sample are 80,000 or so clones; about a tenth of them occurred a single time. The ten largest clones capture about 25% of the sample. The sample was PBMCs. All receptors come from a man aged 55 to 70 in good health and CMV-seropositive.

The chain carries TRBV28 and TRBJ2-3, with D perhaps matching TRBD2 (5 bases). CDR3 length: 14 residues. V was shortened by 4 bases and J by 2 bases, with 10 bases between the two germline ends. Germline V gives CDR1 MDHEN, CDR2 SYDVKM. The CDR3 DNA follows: TGTGCCAGCAGTTGGGAGTACGCCACAGATACGCAGTATTTT. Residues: CASSWEYATDTQYF.

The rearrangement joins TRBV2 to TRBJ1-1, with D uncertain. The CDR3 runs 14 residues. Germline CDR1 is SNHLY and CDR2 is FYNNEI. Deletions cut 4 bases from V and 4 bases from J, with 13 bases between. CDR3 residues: CASSGAGEATEAFF. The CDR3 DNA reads TGTGCCAGCAGTGGGGCGGGAGAGGCCACTGAAGCTTTCTTT.

CDR3 loop: CASSPVGTDTQYF. The CDR3 region has the DNA TGTGCCAGCTCCCCAGTGGGCACAGATACGCAGTATTTT. The chain joins TRBV7-6 to TRBJ2-3; no reliable D call. The CDR3 extends over 13 amino acids. V lost 8 bases, J lost 1 base, and 10 bases lay in between. CDR1 is SGHVS and CDR2 is FNYEAQ in the germline V gene.

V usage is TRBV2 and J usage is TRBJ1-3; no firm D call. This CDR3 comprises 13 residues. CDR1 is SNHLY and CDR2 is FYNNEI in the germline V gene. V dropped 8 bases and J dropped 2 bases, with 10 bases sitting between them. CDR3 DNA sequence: TGTGCCAGCGAGGCAGAACCTGGAAACACCATATATTTT. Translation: CASEAEPGNTIYF.

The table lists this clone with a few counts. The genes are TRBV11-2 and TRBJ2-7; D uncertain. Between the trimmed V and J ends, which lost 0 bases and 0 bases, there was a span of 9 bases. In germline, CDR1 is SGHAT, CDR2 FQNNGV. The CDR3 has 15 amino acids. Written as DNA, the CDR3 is TGTGCCAGCAGCTTAGACAGGTCCGGCTCCTACGAGCAGTACGTC. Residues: CASSLDRSGSYEQYV.

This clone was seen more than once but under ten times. This CDR3 is CASSLAGAGNTIYF. In DNA, the CDR3 is TGTGCCAGCAGCTTAGCCGGAGCTGGAAACACCATATATTTT. The chain couples TRBV11-3 to TRBJ1-3, with D hard to call. The CDR3 totals 14 residues. The germline gives CDR1 SGHNT, CDR2 YENEEA. V was shortened by 1 base and J by 2 bases, with 6 bases between the two germline ends.

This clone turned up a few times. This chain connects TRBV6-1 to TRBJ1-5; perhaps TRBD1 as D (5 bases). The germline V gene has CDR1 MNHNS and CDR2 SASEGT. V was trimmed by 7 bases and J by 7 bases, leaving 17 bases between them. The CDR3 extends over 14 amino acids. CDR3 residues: CASNWGEADQPQHF. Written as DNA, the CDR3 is TGTGCCAGCAACTGGGGGGAGGCGGACCAGCCCCAGCATTTT.

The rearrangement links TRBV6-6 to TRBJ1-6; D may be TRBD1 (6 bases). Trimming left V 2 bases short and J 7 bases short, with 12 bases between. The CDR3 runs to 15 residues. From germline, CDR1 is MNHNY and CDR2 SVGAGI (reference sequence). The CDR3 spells CASSYGDKSNSPLHF. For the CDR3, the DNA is TGTGCCAGCAGTTACGGGGACAAATCGAATTCACCCCTCCACTTT.

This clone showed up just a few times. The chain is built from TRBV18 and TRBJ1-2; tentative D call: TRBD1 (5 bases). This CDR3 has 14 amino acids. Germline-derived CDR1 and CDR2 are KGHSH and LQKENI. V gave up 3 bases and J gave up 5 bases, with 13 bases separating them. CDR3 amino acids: CASSPQGGGYGYTF. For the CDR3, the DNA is TGTGCCAGCTCACCCCAGGGTGGAGGGTATGGCTACACCTTC.

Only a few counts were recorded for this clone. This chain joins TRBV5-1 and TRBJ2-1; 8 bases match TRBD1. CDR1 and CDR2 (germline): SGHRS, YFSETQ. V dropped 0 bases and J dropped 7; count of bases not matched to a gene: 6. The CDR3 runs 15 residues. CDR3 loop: CASSLGGTGGNEQFF. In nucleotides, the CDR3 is TGCGCCAGCAGCTTGGGGGGGACAGGAGGGAATGAGCAGTTCTTC.

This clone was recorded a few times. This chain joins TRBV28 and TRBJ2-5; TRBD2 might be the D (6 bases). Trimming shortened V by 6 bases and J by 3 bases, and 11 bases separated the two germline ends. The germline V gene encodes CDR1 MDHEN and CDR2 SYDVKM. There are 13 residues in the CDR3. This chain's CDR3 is CASSRTTKETQYF. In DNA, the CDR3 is TGTGCCAGCAGCCGGACTACAAAAGAGACCCAGTACTTC.

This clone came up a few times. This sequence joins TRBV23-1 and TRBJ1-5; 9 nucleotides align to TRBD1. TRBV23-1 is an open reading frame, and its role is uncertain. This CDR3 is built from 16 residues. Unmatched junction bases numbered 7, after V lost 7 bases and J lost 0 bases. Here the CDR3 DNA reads TGCGCCAGCACGAACAGGGGGCGGAATAGCAATCAGCCCCAGCATTTT. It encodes CASTNRGRNSNQPQHF.

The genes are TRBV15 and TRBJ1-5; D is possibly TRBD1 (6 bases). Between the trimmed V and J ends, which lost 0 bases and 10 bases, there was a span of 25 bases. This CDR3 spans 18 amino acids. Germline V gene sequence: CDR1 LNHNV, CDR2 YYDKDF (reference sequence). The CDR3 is CATSRDPPDSSFGDPQHF. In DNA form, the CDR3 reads TGTGCCACCAGCAGAGATCCACCGGACAGCTCCTTCGGTGATCCCCAGCATTTT.

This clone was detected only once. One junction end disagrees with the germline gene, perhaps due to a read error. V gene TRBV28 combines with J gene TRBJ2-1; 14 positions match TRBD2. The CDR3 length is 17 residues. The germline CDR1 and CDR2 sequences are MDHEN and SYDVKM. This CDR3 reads CASSSGTSGRSGNAQFF. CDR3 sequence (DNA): TGTGCCAGCAGTTCCGGGACTAGCGGGAGATCCGGAAATGCGCAGTTCTTC.

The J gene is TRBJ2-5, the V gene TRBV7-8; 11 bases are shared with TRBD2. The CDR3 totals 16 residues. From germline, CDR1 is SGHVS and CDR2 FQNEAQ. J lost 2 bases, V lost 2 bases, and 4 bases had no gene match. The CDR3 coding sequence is TGTGCCAGCAGCTTAAGGCTAGCGGGGGGACAAGAGACCCAGTACTTC. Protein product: CASSLRLAGGQETQYF.

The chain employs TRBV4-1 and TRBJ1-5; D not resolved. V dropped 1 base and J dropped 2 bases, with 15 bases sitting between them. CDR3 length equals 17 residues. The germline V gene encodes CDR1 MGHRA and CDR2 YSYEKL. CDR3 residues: CASSQVFRGRGNQPQHF. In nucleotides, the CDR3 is TGCGCCAGCAGCCAAGTTTTCCGGGGAAGGGGCAATCAGCCCCAGCATTTT.

The CDR3 loop reads CASSYLAAQETQYF. The DNA of the CDR3 is TGTGCCAGCAGTTACTTGGCGGCCCAAGAGACCCAGTACTTC. This chain connects TRBV6-5 to TRBJ2-5; D unresolved. Trimming took 1 base from V and 1 from J, leaving 7 bases between them. The CDR3 is 14 amino acids. Germline CDR1 reads MNHEY; CDR2 reads SVGAGI.

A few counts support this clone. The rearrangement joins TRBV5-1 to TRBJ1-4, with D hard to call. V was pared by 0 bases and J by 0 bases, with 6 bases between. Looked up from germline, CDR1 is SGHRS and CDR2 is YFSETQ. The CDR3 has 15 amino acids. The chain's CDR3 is CASSLGGATNEKLFF. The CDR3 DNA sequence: TGCGCCAGCAGCTTGGGCGGGGCAACTAATGAAAAACTGTTTTTT.

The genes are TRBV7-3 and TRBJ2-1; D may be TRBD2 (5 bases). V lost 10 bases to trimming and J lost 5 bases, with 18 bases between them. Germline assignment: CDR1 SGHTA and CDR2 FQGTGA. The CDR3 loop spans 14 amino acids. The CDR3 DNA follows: TGTGCCACCGCGAAGTATTCGCGGGACAATGAGCAGTTCTTC. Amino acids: CATAKYSRDNEQFF.

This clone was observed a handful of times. The DNA for the CDR3 is TGTGCCTGGAGCCCAGGTGCTGAAGCTTTCTTT. This codes for CAWSPGAEAFF. The J gene is TRBJ1-1, the V gene TRBV30; no clear D gene. The CDR3 runs to 11 residues. V lost 3 bases, J lost 6 bases, and 8 bases lay in between. Germline V gene sequence: CDR1 GTSNPN, CDR2 SVGIG (reference sequence).

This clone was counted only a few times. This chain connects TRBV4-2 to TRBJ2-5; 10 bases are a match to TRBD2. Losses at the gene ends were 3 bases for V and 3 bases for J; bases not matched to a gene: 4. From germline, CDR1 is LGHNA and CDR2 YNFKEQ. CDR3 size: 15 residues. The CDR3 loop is CASSQGTSVKETQYF. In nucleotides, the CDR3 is TGTGCCAGCAGCCAGGGGACTAGCGTTAAAGAGACCCAGTACTTC.

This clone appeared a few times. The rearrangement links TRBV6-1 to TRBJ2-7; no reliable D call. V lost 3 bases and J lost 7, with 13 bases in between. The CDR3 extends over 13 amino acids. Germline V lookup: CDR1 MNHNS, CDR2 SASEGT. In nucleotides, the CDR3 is TGTGCCAGCAGTGATCGACTCCGCTTAGAGCAGTACGTC. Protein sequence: CASSDRLRLEQYV.

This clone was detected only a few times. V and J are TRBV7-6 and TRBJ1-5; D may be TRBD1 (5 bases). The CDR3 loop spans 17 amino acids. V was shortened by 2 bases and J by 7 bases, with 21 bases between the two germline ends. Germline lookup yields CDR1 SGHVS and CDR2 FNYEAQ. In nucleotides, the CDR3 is TGTGCCAGCAGCTTATCCAGAGGGCAGGGAGGTGACCAGCCCCAGCATTTT. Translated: CASSLSRGQGGDQPQHF.

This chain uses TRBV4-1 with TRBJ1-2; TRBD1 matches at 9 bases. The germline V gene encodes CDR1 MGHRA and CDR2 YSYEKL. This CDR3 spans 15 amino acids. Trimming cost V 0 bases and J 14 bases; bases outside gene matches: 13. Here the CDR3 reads CASSQDHEQGASRTF. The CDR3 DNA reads TGCGCCAGCAGCCAAGATCATGAACAGGGGGCCTCCAGGACCTTC.

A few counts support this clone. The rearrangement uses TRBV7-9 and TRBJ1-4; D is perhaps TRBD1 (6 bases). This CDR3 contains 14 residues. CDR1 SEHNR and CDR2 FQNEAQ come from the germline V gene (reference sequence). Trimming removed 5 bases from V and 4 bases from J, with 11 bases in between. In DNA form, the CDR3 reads TGTGCCAGCAGCACCGGGACAAGTAATGAAAAACTGTTTTTT. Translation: CASSTGTSNEKLFF.